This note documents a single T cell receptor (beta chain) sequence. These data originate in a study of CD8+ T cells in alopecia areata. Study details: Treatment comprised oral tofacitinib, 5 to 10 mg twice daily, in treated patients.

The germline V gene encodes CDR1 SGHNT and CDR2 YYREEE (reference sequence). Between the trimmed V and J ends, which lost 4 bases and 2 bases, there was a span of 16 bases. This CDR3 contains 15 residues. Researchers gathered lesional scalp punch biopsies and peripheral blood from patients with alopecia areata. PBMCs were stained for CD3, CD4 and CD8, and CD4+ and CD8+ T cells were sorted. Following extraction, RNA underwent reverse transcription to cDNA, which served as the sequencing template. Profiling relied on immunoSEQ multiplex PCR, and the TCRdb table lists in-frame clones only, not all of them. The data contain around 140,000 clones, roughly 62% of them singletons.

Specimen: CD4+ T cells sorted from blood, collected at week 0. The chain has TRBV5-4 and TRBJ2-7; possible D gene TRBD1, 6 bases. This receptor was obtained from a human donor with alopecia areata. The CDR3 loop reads CASSPHSDRAYEQYF. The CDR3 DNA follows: TGTGCCAGCAGCCCCCATTCGGACAGAGCCTACGAGCAGTACTTC.